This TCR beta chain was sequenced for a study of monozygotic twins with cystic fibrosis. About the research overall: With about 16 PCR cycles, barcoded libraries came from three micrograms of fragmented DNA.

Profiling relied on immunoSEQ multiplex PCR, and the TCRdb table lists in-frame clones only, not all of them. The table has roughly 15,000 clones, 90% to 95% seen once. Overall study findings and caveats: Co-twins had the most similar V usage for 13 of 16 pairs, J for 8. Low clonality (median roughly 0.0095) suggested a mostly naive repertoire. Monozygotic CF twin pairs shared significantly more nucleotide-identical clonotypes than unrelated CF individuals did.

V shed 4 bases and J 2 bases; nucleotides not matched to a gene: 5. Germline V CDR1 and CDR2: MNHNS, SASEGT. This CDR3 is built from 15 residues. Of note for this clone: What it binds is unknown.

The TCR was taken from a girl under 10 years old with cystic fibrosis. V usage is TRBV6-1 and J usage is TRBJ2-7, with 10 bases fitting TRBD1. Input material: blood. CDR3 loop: CASSVGGQGTYEQYF. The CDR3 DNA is TGTGCCAGCAGTGTGGGGGGACAGGGGACCTACGAGCAGTACTTC.